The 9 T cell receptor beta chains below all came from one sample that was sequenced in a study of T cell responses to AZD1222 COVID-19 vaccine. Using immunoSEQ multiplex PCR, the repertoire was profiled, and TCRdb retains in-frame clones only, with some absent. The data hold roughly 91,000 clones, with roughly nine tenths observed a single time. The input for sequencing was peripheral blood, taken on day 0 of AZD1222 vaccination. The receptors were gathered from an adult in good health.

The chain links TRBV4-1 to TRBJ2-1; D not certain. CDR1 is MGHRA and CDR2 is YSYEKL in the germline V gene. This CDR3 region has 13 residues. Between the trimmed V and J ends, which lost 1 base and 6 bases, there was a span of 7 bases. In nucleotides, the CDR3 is TGCGCCAGCAGCCAAGTTCAAAGCAATGAGCAGTTCTTC. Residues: CASSQVQSNEQFF.

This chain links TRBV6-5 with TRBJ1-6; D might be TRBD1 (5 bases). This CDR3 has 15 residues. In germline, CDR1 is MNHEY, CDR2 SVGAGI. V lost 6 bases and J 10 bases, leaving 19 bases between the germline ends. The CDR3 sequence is CASRRTQGIGSPLHF. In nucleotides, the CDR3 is TGTGCCAGCAGGCGCACCCAGGGTATTGGGTCACCCCTCCACTTT.

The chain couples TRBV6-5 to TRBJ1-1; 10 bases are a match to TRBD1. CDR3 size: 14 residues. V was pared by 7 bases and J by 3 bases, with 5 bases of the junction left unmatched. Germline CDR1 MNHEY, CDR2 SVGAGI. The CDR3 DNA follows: TGTGCCAGCACCTGGGGACAGGGGTACACTGAAGCTTTCTTT. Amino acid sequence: CASTWGQGYTEAFF.

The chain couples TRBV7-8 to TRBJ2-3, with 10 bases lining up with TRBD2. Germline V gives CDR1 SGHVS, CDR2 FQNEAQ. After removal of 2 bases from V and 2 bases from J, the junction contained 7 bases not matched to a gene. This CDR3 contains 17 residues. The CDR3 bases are TGTGCCAGCAGCTTACGGACCCTAGCGGGGGTCACAGATACGCAGTATTTT. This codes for CASSLRTLAGVTDTQYF.

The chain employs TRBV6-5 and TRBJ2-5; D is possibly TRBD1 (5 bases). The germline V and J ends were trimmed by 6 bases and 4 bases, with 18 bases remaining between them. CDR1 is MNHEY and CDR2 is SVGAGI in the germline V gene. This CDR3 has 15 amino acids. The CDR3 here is CASRLLGLGAETQYF. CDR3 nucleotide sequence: TGTGCCAGCAGGCTCTTGGGGCTTGGGGCAGAGACCCAGTACTTC.

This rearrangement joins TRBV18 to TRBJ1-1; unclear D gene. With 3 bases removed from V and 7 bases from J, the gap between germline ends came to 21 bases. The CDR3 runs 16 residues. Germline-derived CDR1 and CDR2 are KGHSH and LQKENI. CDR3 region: CASSPSRAAPVSEAFF. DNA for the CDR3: TGTGCCAGCTCACCGTCAAGGGCAGCTCCCGTTAGTGAAGCTTTCTTT.

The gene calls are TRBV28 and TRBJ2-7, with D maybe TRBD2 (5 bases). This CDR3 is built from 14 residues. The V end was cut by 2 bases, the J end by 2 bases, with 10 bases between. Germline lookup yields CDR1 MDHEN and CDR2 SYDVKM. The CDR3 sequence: CASSLETTTYEQYF. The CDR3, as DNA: TGTGCCAGCAGTTTAGAGACTACCACCTACGAGCAGTACTTC.

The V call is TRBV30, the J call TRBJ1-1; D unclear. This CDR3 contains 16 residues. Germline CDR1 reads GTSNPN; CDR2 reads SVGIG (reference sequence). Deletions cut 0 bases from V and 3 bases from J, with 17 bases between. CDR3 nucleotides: TGTGCCTGGAGTGTACCCCCCGGGTTTGGGGACACTGAAGCTTTCTTT. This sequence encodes CAWSVPPGFGDTEAFF. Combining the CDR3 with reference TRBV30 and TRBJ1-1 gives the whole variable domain SQTIHQWPATLVQPVGSPLSLECTVEGTSNPNLYWYRQAAGRGLQLLFYSVGIGQISSEVPQNLSASRPQDRQFILSSKKLLLSDSGFYLCAWSVPPGFGDTEAFFGQGTRLTVV.

The CDR3 coding sequence is TGTGCCAGCAGAAAGGAGGGTCTGAGCTCCTACAATGAGCAGTTCTTC. Translating gives CASRKEGLSSYNEQFF. The chain recombines TRBV2 with TRBJ2-1; the D gene is possibly TRBD2 (6 bases). V lost 6 bases, J lost 0 bases, and 15 bases lay in between. The CDR3 totals 16 residues. Germline lookup yields CDR1 SNHLY and CDR2 FYNNEI.